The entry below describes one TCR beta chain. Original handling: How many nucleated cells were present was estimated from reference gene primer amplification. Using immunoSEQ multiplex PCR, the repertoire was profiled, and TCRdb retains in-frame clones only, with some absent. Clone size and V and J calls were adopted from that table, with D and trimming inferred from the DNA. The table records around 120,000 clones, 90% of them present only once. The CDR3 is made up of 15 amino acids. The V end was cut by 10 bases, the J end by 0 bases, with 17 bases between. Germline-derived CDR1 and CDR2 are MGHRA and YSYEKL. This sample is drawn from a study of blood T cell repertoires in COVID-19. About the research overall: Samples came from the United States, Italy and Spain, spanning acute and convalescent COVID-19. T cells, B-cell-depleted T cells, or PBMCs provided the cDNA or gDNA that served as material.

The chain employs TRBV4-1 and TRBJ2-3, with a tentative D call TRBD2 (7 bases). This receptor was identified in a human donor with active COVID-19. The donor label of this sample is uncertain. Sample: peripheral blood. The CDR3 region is CATRGAGASTDTQYF. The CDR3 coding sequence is TGCGCCACCCGGGGGGCGGGGGCCAGCACAGATACGCAGTATTTT.